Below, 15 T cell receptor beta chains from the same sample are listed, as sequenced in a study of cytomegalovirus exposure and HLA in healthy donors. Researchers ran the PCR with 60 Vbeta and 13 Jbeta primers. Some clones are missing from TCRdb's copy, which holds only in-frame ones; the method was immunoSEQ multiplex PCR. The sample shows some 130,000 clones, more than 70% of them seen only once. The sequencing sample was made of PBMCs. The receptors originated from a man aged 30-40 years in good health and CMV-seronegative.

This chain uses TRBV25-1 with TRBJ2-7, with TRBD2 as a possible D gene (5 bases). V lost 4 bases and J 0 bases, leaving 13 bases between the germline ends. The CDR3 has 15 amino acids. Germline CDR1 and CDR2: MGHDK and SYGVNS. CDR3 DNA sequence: TGTGCCAGCAGTGTCGGAGGTTACTACTCCTACGAGCAGTACTTC. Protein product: CASSVGGYYSYEQYF.

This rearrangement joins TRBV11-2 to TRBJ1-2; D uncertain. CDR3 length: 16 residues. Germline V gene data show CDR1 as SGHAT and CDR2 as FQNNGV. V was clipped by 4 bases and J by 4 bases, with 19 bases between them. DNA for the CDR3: TGTGCCAGCAGCTCACCTATCTCGTCACGCGGCTATGGCTACACCTTC. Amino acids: CASSSPISSRGYGYTF.

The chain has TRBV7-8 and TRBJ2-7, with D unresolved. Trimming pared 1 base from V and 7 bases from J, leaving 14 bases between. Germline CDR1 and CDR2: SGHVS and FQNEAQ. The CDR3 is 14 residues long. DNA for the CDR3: TGTGCCAGCAGCTTAGGTCCGTTCCCGGGTGAGCAGTACTTC. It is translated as CASSLGPFPGEQYF.

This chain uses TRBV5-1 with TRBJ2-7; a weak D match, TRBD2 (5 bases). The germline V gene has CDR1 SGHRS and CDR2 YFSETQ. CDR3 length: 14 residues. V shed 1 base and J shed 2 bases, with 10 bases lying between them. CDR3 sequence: CASSLMATTYEQYF. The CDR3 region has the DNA TGCGCCAGCAGCTTGATGGCGACTACCTACGAGCAGTACTTC. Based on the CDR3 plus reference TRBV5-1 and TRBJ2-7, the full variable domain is KAGVTQTPRYLIKTRGQQVTLSCSPISGHRSVSWYQQTPGQGLQFLFEYFSETQRNKGNFPGRFSGRQFSNSRSEMNVSTLELGDSALYLCASSLMATTYEQYFGPGTRLTVT.

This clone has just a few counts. This chain's CDR3 is CASSQAMYEQFF. Written as DNA, the CDR3 is TGCGCCAGCAGCCAAGCTATGTATGAGCAGTTCTTC. V usage is TRBV4-1 and J usage is TRBJ2-1; the D is unclear. The germline gives CDR1 MGHRA, CDR2 YSYEKL. V shed 1 base and J shed 8 bases, with 6 bases lying between them. The CDR3 runs to 12 residues.

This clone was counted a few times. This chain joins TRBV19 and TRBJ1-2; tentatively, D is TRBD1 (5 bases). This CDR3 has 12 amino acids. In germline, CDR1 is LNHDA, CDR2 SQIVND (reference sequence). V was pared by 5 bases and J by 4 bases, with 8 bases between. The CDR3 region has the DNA TGTGCCAGTAGTTTGGACACCTATGGCTACACCTTC. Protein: CASSLDTYGYTF.

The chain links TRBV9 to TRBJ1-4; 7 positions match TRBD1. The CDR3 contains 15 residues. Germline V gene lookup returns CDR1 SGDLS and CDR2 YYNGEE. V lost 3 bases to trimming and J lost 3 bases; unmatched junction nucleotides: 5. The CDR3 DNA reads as TGTGCCAGCAGCGCCACAGGGGACTCTAATGAAAAACTGTTTTTT. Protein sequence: CASSATGDSNEKLFF.

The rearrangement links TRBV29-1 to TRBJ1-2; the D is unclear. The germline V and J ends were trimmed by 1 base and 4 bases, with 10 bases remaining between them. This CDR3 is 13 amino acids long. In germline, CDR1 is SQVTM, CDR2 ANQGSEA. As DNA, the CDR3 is TGCAGCGTTGAAGGGGCCCTTCCCTATGGCTACACCTTC. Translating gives CSVEGALPYGYTF.

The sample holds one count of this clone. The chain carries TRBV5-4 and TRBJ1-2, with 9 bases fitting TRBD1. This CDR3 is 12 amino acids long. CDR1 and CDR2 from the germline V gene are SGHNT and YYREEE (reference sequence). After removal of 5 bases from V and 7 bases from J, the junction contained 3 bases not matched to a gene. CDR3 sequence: CASRQGAGGYTF. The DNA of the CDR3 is TGTGCCAGCAGACAGGGGGCGGGTGGCTACACCTTC.

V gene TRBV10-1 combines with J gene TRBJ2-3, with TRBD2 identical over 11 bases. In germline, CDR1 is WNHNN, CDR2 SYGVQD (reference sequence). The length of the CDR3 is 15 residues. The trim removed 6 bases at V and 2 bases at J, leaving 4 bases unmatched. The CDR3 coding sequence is TGCGCCAGCAGCCTGGGACTAGCGGACACAGATACGCAGTATTTT. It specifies CASSLGLADTDTQYF.

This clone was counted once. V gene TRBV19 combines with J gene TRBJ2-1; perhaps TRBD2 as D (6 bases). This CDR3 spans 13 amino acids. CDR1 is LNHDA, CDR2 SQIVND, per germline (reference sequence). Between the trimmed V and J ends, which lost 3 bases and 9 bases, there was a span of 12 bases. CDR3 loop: CASSIGGTGEQFF. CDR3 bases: TGTGCCAGTAGTATTGGGGGGACCGGTGAGCAGTTCTTC.

This chain's CDR3 is CASSLNDRDHQPQHF. The CDR3 region has the DNA TGTGCCAGCAGCTTGAACGACAGGGACCATCAGCCCCAGCATTTT. The gene calls are TRBV11-2 and TRBJ1-5, with 7 positions matching TRBD1. The CDR3 sequence is 15 residues long. Germline-derived CDR1 and CDR2 are SGHAT and FQNNGV. Trimming at V came to 3 bases and at J to 5 bases, leaving 7 bases not matched to a gene.

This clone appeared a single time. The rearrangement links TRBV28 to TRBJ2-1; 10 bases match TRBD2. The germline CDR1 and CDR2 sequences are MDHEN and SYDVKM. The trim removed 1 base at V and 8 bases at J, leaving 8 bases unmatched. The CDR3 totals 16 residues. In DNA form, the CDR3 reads TGTGCCAGCAGTTTATTTGCTAGCGGGAGTTACCATGAGCAGTTCTTC. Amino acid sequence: CASSLFASGSYHEQFF.

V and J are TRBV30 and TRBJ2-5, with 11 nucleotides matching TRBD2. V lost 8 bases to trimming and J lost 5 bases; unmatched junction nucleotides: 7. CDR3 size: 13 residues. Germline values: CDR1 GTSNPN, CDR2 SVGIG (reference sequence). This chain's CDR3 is CARGLAGGETQYF. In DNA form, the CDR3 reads TGTGCCCGAGGCCTAGCGGGAGGTGAGACCCAGTACTTC. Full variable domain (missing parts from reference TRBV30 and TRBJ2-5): SQTIHQWPATLVQPVGSPLSLECTVEGTSNPNLYWYRQAAGRGLQLLFYSVGIGQISSEVPQNLSASRPQDRQFILSSKKLLLSDSGFYLCARGLAGGETQYFGPGTRLLVL.

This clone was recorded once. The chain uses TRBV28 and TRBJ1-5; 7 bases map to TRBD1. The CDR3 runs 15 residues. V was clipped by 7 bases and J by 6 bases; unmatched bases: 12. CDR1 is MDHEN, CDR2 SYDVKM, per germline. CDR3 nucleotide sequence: TGTGCCAGCATCGGGCAGGGGGTCGGAAGTCAGCCCCAGCATTTT. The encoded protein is CASIGQGVGSQPQHF.